This entry features one T cell receptor (beta chain) sequence. The antigen remains unidentified. This record belongs to a study of T cell responses to AZD1222 COVID-19 vaccine. General study findings and limits: At 160-218 and 743-854, vaccine-associated CD4 TCRs were dominant, and they spanned spike. Donors skewed white British and female; clonal diversity was possibly underestimated.

J gave up 9 bases and V 1 base, and 10 bases lay outside the gene matches. Germline V gene data show CDR1 as LGHDT and CDR2 as YNNKEL (reference sequence). The CDR3 covers 16 residues. The method was immunoSEQ multiplex PCR; TCRdb's version includes in-frame clones alone and lacks a portion of them. Here the sample spans 100,000 or so clones, roughly 82% being singletons. The TCR was taken from an adult in good health. The chain employs TRBV3-1 (or the pseudogene TRBV3-2) and TRBJ2-7, with 12 bases that match TRBD2. Sample: peripheral blood, taken on day 0 of AZD1222 vaccination. CDR3 sequence: CASSQVPTSGGVGQYF. DNA for the CDR3: TGTGCCAGCAGCCAAGTCCCGACTAGCGGGGGTGTAGGGCAGTACTTC.